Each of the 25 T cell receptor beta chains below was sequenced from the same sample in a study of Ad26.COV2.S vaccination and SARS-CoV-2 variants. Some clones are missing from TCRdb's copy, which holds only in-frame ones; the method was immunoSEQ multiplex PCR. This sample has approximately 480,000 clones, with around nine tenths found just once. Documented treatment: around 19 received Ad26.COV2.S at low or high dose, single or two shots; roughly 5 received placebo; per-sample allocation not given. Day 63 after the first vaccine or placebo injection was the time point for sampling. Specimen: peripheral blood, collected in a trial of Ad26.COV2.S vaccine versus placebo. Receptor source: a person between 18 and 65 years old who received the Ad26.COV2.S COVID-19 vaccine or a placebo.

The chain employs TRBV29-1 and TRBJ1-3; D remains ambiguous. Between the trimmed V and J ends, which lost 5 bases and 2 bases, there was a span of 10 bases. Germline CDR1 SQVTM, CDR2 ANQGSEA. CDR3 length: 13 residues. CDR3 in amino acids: CSVSWATGNTIYF. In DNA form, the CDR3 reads TGCAGCGTTAGCTGGGCTACTGGAAACACCATATATTTT. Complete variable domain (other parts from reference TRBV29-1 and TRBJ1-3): SAVISQKPSRDICQRGTSLTIQCQVDSQVTMMFWYRQQPGQSLTLIATANQGSEATYESGFVIDKFPISRPNLTFSTLTVSNMSPEDSSIYLCSVSWATGNTIYFGEGSWLTVV.

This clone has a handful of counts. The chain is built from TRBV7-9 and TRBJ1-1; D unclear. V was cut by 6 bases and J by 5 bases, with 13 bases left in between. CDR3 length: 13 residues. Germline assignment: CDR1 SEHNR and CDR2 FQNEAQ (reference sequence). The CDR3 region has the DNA TGTGCCAGCAGTCCCCGGTTATTAACTGAAGCTTTCTTT. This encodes CASSPRLLTEAFF.

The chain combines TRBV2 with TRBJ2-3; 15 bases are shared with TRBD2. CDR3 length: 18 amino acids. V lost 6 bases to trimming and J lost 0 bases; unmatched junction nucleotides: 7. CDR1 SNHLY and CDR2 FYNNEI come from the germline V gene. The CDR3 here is CASRYPGLAGGSTDTQYF. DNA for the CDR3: TGTGCCAGCAGGTACCCGGGACTAGCGGGAGGAAGCACAGATACGCAGTATTTT. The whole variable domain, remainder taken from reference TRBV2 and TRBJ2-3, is EPEVTQTPSHQVTQMGQEVILRCVPISNHLYFYWYRQILGQKVEFLVSFYNNEISEKSEIFDDQFSVERPDGSNFTLKIRSTKLEDSAMYFCASRYPGLAGGSTDTQYFGPGTRLTVL.

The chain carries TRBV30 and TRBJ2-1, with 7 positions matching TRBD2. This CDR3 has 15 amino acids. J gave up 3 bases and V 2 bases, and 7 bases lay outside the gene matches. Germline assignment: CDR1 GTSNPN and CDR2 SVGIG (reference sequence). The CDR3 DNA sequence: TGTGCCTGGAGTTTTGTTAGCGGGTACTACAATGAGCAGTTCTTC. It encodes CAWSFVSGYYNEQFF.

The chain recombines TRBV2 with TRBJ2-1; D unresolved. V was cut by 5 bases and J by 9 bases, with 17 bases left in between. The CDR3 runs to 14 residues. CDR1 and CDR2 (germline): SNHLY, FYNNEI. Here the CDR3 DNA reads TGTGCCAGCAGTTCAATCGGAGTGGGTAGTGAGCAGTTCTTC. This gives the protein CASSSIGVGSEQFF.

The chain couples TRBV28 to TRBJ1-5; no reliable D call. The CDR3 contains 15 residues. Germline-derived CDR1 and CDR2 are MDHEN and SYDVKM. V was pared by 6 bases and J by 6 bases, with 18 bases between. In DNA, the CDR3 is TGTGCCAGCAGCCCCGGCGCAAATGGTCGTCAGCCCCAGCATTTT. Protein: CASSPGANGRQPQHF. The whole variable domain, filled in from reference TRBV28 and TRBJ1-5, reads DVKVTQSSRYLVKRTGEKVFLECVQDMDHENMFWYRQDPGLGLRLIYFSYDVKMKEKGDIPEGYSVSREKKERFSLILESASTNQTSMYLCASSPGANGRQPQHFGDGTRLSIL.

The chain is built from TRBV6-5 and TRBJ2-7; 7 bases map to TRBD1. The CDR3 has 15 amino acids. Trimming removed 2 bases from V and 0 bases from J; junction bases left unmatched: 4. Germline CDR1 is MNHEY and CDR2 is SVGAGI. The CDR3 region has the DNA TGTGCCAGCAGTTACCGGGACAGCAACTCCTACGAGCAGTACTTC. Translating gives CASSYRDSNSYEQYF.

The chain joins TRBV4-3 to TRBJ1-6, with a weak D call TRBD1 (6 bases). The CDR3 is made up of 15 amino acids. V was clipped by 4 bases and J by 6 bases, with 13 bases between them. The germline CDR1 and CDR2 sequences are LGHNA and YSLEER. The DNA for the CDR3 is TGCGCCAGCAGCCGCAACAGGGATTTTAATTCACCCCTCCACTTT. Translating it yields CASSRNRDFNSPLHF.

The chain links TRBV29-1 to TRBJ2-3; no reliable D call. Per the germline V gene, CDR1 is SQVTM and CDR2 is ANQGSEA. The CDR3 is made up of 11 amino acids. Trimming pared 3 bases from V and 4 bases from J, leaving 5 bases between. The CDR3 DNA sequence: TGCAGCGTTGATTTGGCAGATACGCAGTATTTT. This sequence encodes CSVDLADTQYF.

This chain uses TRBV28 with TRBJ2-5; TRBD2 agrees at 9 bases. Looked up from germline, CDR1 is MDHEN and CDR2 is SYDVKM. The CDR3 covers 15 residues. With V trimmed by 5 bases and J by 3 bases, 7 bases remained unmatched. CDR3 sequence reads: CASSAGTSWKETQYF. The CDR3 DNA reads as TGTGCCAGCAGTGCCGGGACTAGCTGGAAAGAGACCCAGTACTTC.

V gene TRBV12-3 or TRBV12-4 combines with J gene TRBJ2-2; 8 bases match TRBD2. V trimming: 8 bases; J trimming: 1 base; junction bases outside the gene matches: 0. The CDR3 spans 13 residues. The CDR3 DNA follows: TGTGCCAGCCGGGAGGGGAACACCGGGGAGCTGTTTTTT. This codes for CASREGNTGELFF.

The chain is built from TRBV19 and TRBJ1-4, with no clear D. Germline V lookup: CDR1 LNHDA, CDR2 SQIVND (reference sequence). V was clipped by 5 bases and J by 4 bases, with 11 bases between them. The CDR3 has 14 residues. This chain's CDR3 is CASSEGGINEKLFF. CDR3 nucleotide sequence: TGTGCCAGTAGTGAGGGAGGGATTAATGAAAAACTGTTTTTT. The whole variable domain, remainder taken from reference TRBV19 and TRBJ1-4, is DGGITQSPKYLFRKEGQNVTLSCEQNLNHDAMYWYRQDPGQGLRLIYYSQIVNDFQKGDIAEGYSVSREKKESFPLTVTSAQKNPTAFYLCASSEGGINEKLFFGSGTQLSVL.

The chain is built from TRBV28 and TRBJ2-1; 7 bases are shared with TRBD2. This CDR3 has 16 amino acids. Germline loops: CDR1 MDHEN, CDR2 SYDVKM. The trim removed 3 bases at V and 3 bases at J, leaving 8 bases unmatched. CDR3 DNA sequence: TGTGCCAGCAGTTTCGGAGCGGGGCTGCTCTACAATGAGCAGTTCTTC. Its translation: CASSFGAGLLYNEQFF.

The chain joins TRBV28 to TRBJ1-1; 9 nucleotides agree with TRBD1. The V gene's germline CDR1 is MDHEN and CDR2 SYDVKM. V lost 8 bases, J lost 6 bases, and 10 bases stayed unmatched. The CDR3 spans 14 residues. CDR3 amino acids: CASGRQGEAAEAFF. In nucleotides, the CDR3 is TGTGCCAGCGGGCGACAGGGGGAAGCGGCTGAAGCTTTCTTT.

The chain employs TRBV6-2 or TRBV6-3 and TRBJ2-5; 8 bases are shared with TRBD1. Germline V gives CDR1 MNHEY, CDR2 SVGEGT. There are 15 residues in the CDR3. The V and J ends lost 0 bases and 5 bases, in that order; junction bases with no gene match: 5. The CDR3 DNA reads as TGTGCCAGCAGTTACTCGGACAGGGTCCAGGAGACCCAGTACTTC. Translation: CASSYSDRVQETQYF.

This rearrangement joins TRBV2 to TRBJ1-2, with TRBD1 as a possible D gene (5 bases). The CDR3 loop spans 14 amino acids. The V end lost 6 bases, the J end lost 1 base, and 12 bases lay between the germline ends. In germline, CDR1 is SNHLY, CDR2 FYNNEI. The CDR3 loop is CASRGDGSNYGYTF. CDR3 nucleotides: TGTGCCAGCAGGGGGGACGGAAGTAACTATGGCTACACCTTC.

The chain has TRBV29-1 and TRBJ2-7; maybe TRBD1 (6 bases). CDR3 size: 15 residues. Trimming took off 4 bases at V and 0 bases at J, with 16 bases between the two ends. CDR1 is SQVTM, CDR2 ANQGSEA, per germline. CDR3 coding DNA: TGCAGCGTTGTGGGGAATCAGGGGCACTCCTACGAGCAGTACTTC. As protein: CSVVGNQGHSYEQYF.

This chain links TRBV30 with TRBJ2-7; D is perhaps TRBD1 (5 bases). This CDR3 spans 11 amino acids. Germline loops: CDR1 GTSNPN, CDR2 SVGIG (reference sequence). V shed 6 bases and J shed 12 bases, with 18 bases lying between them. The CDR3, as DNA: TGTGCCTGCTCGACAGCGACCGCACGGTACTTC. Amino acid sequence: CACSTATARYF.

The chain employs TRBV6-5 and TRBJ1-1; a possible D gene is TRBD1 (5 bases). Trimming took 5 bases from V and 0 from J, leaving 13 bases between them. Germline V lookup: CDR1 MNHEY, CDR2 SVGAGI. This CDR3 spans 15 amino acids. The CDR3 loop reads CASSLFGGVNTEAFF. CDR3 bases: TGTGCCAGCAGTCTCTTCGGGGGGGTGAACACTGAAGCTTTCTTT.

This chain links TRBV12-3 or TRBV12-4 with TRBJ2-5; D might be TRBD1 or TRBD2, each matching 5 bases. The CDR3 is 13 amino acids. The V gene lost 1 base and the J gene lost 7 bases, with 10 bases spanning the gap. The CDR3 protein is CASSLGDRGTQYF. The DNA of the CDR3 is TGTGCCAGCAGTTTAGGGGACCGGGGGACCCAGTACTTC.

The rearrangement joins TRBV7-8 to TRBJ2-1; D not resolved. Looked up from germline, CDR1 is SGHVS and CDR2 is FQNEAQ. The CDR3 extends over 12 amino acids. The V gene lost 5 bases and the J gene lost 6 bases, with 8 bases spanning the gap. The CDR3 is CASSLGINEQFF. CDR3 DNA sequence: TGTGCCAGCAGCCTGGGCATCAATGAGCAGTTCTTC.

The CDR3 DNA reads TGTGCCAGCAGAAACAGGGGAACCAACTACGAGCAGTACTTC. Its protein product is CASRNRGTNYEQYF. This chain links TRBV28 with TRBJ2-7; TRBD1 matches at 7 bases. This CDR3 is built from 14 residues. Germline-derived CDR1 and CDR2 are MDHEN and SYDVKM. The trim removed 6 bases at V and 3 bases at J, leaving 8 bases unmatched.

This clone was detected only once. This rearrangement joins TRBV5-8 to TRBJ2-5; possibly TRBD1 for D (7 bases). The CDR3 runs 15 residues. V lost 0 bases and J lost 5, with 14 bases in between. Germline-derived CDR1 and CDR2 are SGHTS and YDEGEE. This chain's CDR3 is CASSLATRGEETQYF. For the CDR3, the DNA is TGTGCCAGCAGCTTGGCCACCAGGGGGGAGGAGACCCAGTACTTC.

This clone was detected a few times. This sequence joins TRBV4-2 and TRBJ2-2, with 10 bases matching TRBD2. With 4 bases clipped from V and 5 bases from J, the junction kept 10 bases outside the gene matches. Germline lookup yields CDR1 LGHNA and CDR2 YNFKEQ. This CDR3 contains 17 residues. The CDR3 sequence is CASSPLGLAEGTGELFF. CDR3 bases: TGTGCCAGCAGCCCGCTAGGACTAGCGGAGGGTACCGGGGAGCTGTTTTTT.

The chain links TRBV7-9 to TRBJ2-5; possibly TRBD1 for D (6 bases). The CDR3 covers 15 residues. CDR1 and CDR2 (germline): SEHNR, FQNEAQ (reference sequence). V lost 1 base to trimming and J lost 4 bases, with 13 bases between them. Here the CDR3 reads CASSLGAGVRETQYF. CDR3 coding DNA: TGTGCCAGCAGCTTAGGGGCAGGGGTCCGAGAGACCCAGTACTTC.